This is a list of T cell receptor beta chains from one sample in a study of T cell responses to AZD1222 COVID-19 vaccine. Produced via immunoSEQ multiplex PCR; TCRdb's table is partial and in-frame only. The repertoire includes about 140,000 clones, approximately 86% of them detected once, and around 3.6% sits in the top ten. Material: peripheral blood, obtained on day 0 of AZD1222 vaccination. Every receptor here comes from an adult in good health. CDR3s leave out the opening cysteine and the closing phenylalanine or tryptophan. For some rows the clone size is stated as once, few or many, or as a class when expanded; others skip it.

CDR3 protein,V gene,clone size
ASSDSRQDPHGYT,TRBV6-4,NA
ASSLEALPPYGYT,TRBV7-2,NA
ASSLDHKRGEKLF,TRBV5-1,NA
ASTGGNTIY,TRBV6-5,NA
ASNEAAGTLTA,TRBV7-2,NA
ASSRTSGGTNTGELF,TRBV7-2,NA
ASSSKGGRAWEKLF,TRBV27,NA
ASSPPAGDEQY,TRBV6-6,NA
ASSLREQTTNEKLF,TRBV7-9,once
ASSLIAGQMGNTEAF,TRBV5-5,NA
AISLQGGYGYT,TRBV10-3,NA
ASSTIAGRWDTEAF,TRBV11-2,NA
ATSDPGYTEAF,TRBV24-1,NA
ASSLLLAGRTDTQY,TRBV28,NA
ASSPLAGQGPGPQH,TRBV18,NA
ASSESGGNTIY,TRBV10-2,NA
ASSPKTNTGELF,TRBV5-1,NA